The 21 T cell receptor beta chains reported below all come from one sample, sequenced in a study of neurological immune-mediated disorders. Via MiXCR, TCRdb re-called the 5' RACE reads, giving one row per CDR3 protein. This sample has 55,000 to 70,000 distinct CDR3 sequences; 10% to 12% occur once, and the top ten carry 1.8%. The sample consisted of PBMCs. These receptor sequences come from a man aged 55 to 70 in good health.

This clonotype was recorded many times. This chain uses TRBV27 with TRBJ2-7; TRBD2 agrees at 7 bases. Germline V gene sequence: CDR1 MNHEY, CDR2 SMNVEV (reference sequence). The CDR3 spans 13 residues. Germline trimming cut 8 bases from V and 2 bases from J; bases unmatched to any gene: 6. The DNA of the CDR3 is TGTGCCAGCGGCCTCGGGACTACCTACGAGCAGTACTTC. Translation: CASGLGTTYEQYF.

Many counts were recorded for this clonotype. This sequence joins TRBV20-1 and TRBJ1-6; 8 bases align to TRBD1. This CDR3 spans 14 amino acids. CDR1 DFQATT and CDR2 SNEGSKA come from the germline V gene (reference sequence). After removal of 3 bases from V and 14 bases from J, the junction contained 12 bases not matched to a gene. The CDR3 coding sequence is TGCAGTGCTAGGAACAGGGGGGCAGGTCCCACCCTCCACTTT. Its translation: CSARNRGAGPTLHF.

The sample holds many counts of this clonotype. This chain joins TRBV19 and TRBJ2-7; D perhaps matches TRBD1 (5 bases). V was clipped by 8 bases and J by 3 bases, with 14 bases between them. The CDR3 consists of 13 residues. Germline CDR1 reads LNHDA; CDR2 reads SQIVND (reference sequence). CDR3 nucleotide sequence: TGTGCCAGTTCCATACAGGCCGGCTACGAGCAGTACTTC. It is translated as CASSIQAGYEQYF.

In the case of this clonotype: Sequence at one end of the junction differs from germline and may be a read error. V usage is TRBV3-1 and J usage is TRBJ2-1, with TRBD2 identical over 9 bases. This CDR3 contains 14 residues. Germline values: CDR1 LGHDT, CDR2 YNNKEL (reference sequence). For the CDR3, the DNA is TGTGTCAGCAGCCGACAGGGTAGCGGGGGCAAACAGTTCTTC. This gives the protein CVSSRQGSGGKQFF.

There are many counts of this clonotype. The rearrangement joins TRBV5-1 to TRBJ1-1; TRBD1 might be the D (5 bases). Germline CDR1 reads SGHRS; CDR2 reads YFSETQ. V was clipped by 2 bases and J by 5 bases, with 16 bases between them. The CDR3 length is 15 residues. In DNA, the CDR3 is TGCGCCAGCAGCTTAACGAGGGACGGGCAAACTGAAGCTTTCTTT. Translating it yields CASSLTRDGQTEAFF.

V and J are TRBV6-1 and TRBJ1-1; D is uncertain. Trimming stripped 2 bases from V and 0 bases from J, with 7 bases between. The CDR3 totals 14 residues. The germline V gene has CDR1 MNHNS and CDR2 SASEGT. CDR3: CASSELGMNTEAFF. DNA for the CDR3: TGTGCCAGCAGTGAATTAGGGATGAACACTGAAGCTTTCTTT.

Ten or more counts support this clonotype. The rearrangement joins TRBV28 to TRBJ1-1; no firm D call. V was shortened by 7 bases and J by 2 bases, with 20 bases between the two germline ends. Germline CDR1 and CDR2: MDHEN and SYDVKM. The CDR3 runs to 16 residues. CDR3 amino acids: CASIVLSANPNTEAFF. As DNA, the CDR3 is TGTGCCAGCATCGTACTGTCGGCGAACCCAAACACTGAAGCTTTCTTT.

This clonotype came up many times. This chain connects TRBV7-2 to TRBJ2-3, with 7 bases matching TRBD1. Germline V CDR1 and CDR2: SGHTA, FQGNSA. This CDR3 spans 16 amino acids. V shed 0 bases and J 2 bases; nucleotides not matched to a gene: 5. The CDR3, as DNA: TGTGCCAGCAGCTTAGCGGGACAGCGTCCCACAGATACGCAGTATTTT. It specifies CASSLAGQRPTDTQYF.

This clonotype was counted at least ten times. An end of the junction does not agree with germline; a read error may underlie this. This chain links TRBV20-1 with TRBJ2-3, with D perhaps assigned TRBD1 or TRBD2 (6 bases each). From germline, CDR1 is DFQATT and CDR2 SNEGSKA (reference sequence). The CDR3 runs 15 residues. The CDR3 bases are TGCAGTGCAAGAGGGGGGTTTGGGAGCACAGATACGCAGTATTTT. This encodes CSARGGFGSTDTQYF.

In its sample, this clonotype was seen many times. Written as DNA, the CDR3 is TGTGCCAGCAGCTTATACTCCTACGAGCAGTACTTC. Protein sequence: CASSLYSYEQYF. V is TRBV7-2 and J is TRBJ2-7; no firm D call. In germline, CDR1 is SGHTA, CDR2 FQGNSA. The CDR3 runs 12 residues. V was cut by 2 bases and J by 0 bases, with 2 bases left in between.

This clonotype occurred many times. The chain uses TRBV28 and TRBJ2-7; 10 bases are shared with TRBD1. The germline V gene has CDR1 MDHEN and CDR2 SYDVKM. This CDR3 is built from 13 residues. The V segment lost 10 bases and the J segment 2 bases; nucleotides outside the gene matches: 5. CDR3 nucleotide sequence: TGTGCCACCGCCGGGACAGGGGCCTACGAGCAGTACTTC. Amino acids: CATAGTGAYEQYF. Full variable domain (remainder filled in from reference TRBV28 and TRBJ2-7): DVKVTQSSRYLVKRTGEKVFLECVQDMDHENMFWYRQDPGLGLRLIYFSYDVKMKEKGDIPEGYSVSREKKERFSLILESASTNQTSMYLCATAGTGAYEQYFGPGTRLTVT.

This clonotype has a count of ten or more. DNA of the CDR3: TGTGCCAGCAGCTTGGTTTCCGCATTCACTGAAGCTTTCTTT. Amino acid sequence: CASSLVSAFTEAFF. The V gene is TRBV5-5, the J gene TRBJ1-1; unclear D gene. From germline, CDR1 is SGHKS and CDR2 YYEKEE (reference sequence). CDR3 length equals 14 residues. Trimming stripped 0 bases from V and 4 bases from J, with 10 bases between.

This sequence joins TRBV7-9 and TRBJ2-1; D may be TRBD2 (7 bases). This CDR3 has 18 residues. The V and J ends lost 7 bases and 0 bases respectively, with 22 bases between them. Germline loops: CDR1 SEHNR, CDR2 FQNEAQ (reference sequence). The CDR3 sequence is CASTATGGLSSSYNEQFF. The CDR3 nucleotides read TGTGCCAGCACCGCTACCGGGGGGCTATCAAGCTCCTACAATGAGCAGTTCTTC.

Within the sample, this clonotype is medium-sized. CDR3 sequence: CASSPGYTDTQYF. In DNA form, the CDR3 reads TGTGCCAGCAGCCCTGGGTATACAGATACGCAGTATTTT. The chain is built from TRBV12-3 or TRBV12-4 and TRBJ2-3; D call uncertain. The CDR3 runs to 13 residues. Trimming removed 6 bases at V and 3 bases at J, with 10 bases between.

The V gene is TRBV5-1, the J gene TRBJ2-2, with D uncertain. Germline V gives CDR1 SGHRS, CDR2 YFSETQ. The CDR3 covers 15 residues. V was trimmed by 7 bases and J by 3 bases, leaving 16 bases between them. The CDR3 nucleotides read TGCGCCAGCTCCCCCCAGCAGGTTCACACCGGGGAGCTGTTTTTT. Encoded protein: CASSPQQVHTGELFF.

This clonotype was counted at least ten times. V is TRBV7-9 and J is TRBJ2-2, with TRBD1 as a possible D gene (5 bases). V shed 5 bases and J shed 6 bases, with 16 bases lying between them. CDR3 length equals 15 residues. In germline, CDR1 is SEHNR, CDR2 FQNEAQ (reference sequence). The CDR3, as DNA: TGTGCCAGCAGCACAGGACCCTCCAGCGCCGGGGAGCTGTTTTTT. This sequence encodes CASSTGPSSAGELFF.

Comment on this clonotype: Being one base from a much bigger clone, this may be a read error. This chain links TRBV18 with TRBJ1-1; D might be TRBD1 (6 bases). The CDR3 has 15 amino acids. Germline loops: CDR1 KGHSH, CDR2 LQKENI. CDR3 amino acids: CSSSTLQGRNTEAFF. The CDR3 nucleotides are TGTTCCAGCTCAACTTTACAGGGAAGGAACACTGAAGCTTTCTTT.

Many counts were recorded for this clonotype. The chain couples TRBV20-1 to TRBJ1-2; tentative D call: TRBD1 (6 bases). V was trimmed by 2 bases and J by 2 bases, leaving 9 bases between them. CDR3 size: 13 residues. Germline lookup yields CDR1 DFQATT and CDR2 SNEGSKA (reference sequence). The CDR3 is CSARLGTNYGYTF. The CDR3 DNA is TGCAGTGCTAGACTCGGGACAAACTATGGCTACACCTTC.

This clonotype has at least ten counts. The gene calls are TRBV11-1 and TRBJ1-2; maybe TRBD1 (6 bases). The CDR3 has 13 amino acids. Germline V CDR1 and CDR2: SGHAT, FQDESV (reference sequence). Trimming took 2 bases from V and 4 from J, leaving 8 bases between them. CDR3 protein: CASSLPGAYGYTF. The CDR3 DNA sequence: TGTGCCAGCAGCTTACCGGGGGCCTATGGCTACACCTTC.

This clonotype showed up many times. This sequence joins TRBV6-5 and TRBJ2-3, with TRBD1 matching over 7 bases. Germline lookup yields CDR1 MNHEY and CDR2 SVGAGI. This CDR3 has 13 residues. J lost 5 bases, V lost 4 bases, and 3 bases had no gene match. The CDR3 nucleotides read TGTGCCAGCAGTTTGAACAGGGGAGATACGCAGTATTTT. This translates into CASSLNRGDTQYF.

This clonotype was picked up many times. This chain connects TRBV9 to TRBJ2-3; TRBD1 agrees at 7 bases. This CDR3 has 18 residues. With V trimmed by 0 bases and J by 1 base, 11 bases remained unmatched. CDR1 and CDR2 (germline): SGDLS, YYNGEE. Here the CDR3 reads CASSVGASGTAGTDTQYF. DNA for the CDR3: TGTGCCAGCAGCGTAGGCGCGTCCGGGACAGCTGGCACAGATACGCAGTATTTT.